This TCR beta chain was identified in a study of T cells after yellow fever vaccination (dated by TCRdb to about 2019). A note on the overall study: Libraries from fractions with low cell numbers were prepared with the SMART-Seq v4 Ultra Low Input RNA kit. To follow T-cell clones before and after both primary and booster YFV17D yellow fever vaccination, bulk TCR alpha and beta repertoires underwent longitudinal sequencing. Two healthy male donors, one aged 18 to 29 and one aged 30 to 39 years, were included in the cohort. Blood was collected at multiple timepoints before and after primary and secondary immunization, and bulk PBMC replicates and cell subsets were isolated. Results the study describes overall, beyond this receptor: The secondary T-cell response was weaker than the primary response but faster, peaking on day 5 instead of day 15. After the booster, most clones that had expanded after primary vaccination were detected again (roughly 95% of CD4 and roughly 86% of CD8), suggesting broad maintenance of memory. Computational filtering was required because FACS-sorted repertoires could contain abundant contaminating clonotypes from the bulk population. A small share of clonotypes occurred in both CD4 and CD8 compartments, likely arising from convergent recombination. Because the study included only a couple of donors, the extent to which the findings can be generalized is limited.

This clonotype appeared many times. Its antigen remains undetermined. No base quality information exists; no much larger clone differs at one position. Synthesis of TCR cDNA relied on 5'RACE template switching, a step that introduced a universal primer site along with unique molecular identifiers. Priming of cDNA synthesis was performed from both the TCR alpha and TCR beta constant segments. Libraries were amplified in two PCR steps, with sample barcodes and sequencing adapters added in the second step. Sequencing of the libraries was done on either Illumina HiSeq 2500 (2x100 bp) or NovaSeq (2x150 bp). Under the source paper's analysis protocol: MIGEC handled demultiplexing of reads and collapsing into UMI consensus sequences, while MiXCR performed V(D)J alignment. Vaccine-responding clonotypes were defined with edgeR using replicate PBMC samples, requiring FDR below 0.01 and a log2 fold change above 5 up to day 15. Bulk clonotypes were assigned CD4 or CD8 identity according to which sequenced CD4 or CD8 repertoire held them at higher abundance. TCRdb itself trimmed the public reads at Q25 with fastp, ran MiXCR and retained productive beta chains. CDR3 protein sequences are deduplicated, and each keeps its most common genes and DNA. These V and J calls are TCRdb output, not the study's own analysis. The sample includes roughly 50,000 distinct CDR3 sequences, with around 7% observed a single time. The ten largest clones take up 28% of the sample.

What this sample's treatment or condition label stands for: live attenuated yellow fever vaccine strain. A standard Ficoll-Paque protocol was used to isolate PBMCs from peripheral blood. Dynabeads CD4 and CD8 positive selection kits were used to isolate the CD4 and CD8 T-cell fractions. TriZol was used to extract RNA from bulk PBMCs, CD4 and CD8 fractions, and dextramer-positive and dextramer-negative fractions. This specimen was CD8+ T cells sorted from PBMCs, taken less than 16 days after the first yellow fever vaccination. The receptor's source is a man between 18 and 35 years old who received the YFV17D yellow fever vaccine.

The DNA reads as follows: TGTGCCAGCAGGGCTGGCGGGGAGCTGTTTTTT. This sequence encodes CASRAGGELFF. This chain joins TRBV5-4 to TRBJ2-2; the D gene remains uncertain. Based on the germline V gene (reference sequence), the CDR1 and CDR2 sequences are SGHNT and YYREEE. V is cut by 5 bases and J by 7 bases, and the space between the germline ends is 6 bases. Spanning cysteine to phenylalanine, the CDR3 consists of 11 amino acids. Just CDR3 DNA is preserved here, 33 bases in frame from base 1.